This entry lists 19 T cell receptor beta chains sequenced from one sample in a study of technical replicates of blood from several donors. Measured with immunoSEQ multiplex PCR; TCRdb has only the in-frame clones, and not every one. The sample has 70,000 to 85,000 clones, 95% to 96% seen once; the top ten hold approximately 0.22%. Input material: T cells isolated from PBMCs. The receptor source for this set is a human donor in good health.

This sequence joins TRBV4-2 and TRBJ2-1; 13 nucleotides align to TRBD2. Germline V gene lookup returns CDR1 LGHNA and CDR2 YNFKEQ. The CDR3 extends over 19 amino acids. Trimming cost V 0 bases and J 8 bases; bases outside gene matches: 13. The CDR3 reads CASSQEWTSGSIGGHEQFF. CDR3 DNA: TGTGCCAGCAGCCAAGAATGGACTAGCGGGAGTATTGGGGGGCATGAGCAGTTCTTC.

The rearrangement links TRBV29-1 to TRBJ2-2; TRBD1 might be the D (6 bases). This CDR3 has 12 amino acids. V lost 5 bases to trimming and J lost 5 bases, with 9 bases between them. Germline values: CDR1 SQVTM, CDR2 ANQGSEA. The CDR3 loop is CSVRQATGELFF. CDR3 in DNA: TGCAGCGTTCGACAGGCAACCGGGGAGCTGTTTTTT.

V is TRBV18 and J is TRBJ2-1; perhaps TRBD1 as D (6 bases). The CDR3 has 18 amino acids. The germline CDR1 and CDR2 sequences are KGHSH and LQKENI. Trimming pared 2 bases from V and 0 bases from J, leaving 17 bases between. The CDR3 sequence is CASSPVLGGSSSYNEQFF. CDR3 coding DNA: TGTGCCAGCTCACCAGTCCTAGGGGGAAGCAGCTCCTACAATGAGCAGTTCTTC. Complete variable domain (other parts from reference TRBV18 and TRBJ2-1): NAGVMQNPRHLVRRRGQEARLRCSPMKGHSHVYWYRQLPEEGLKFMVYLQKENIIDESGMPKERFSAEFPKEGPSILRIQQVVRGDSAAYFCASSPVLGGSSSYNEQFFGPGTRLTVL.

The chain is built from TRBV7-9 and TRBJ1-5; 7 bases align to TRBD1. Germline V gene sequence: CDR1 SEHNR, CDR2 FQNEAQ (reference sequence). V gave up 5 bases and J gave up 4 bases; unmatched junction bases: 5. The CDR3 is 14 amino acids. In nucleotides, the CDR3 is TGTGCCAGCAGCGCCCCGGGACAGAATCAGCCCCAGCATTTT. This codes for CASSAPGQNQPQHF.

V and J are TRBV25-1 and TRBJ2-3, with 10 bases lining up with TRBD2. V was clipped by 5 bases and J by 4 bases; unmatched bases: 3. The CDR3 loop spans 14 amino acids. Germline V gene lookup returns CDR1 MGHDK and CDR2 SYGVNS. CDR3 region: CASSPGTSADTQYF. CDR3 DNA: TGTGCCAGCAGTCCTGGGACTAGCGCAGATACGCAGTATTTT.

The genes are TRBV5-4 and TRBJ2-7, with 15 nucleotides matching TRBD2. Germline V gene lookup returns CDR1 SGHNT and CDR2 YYREEE (reference sequence). This CDR3 region has 15 residues. The V segment lost 3 bases and the J segment 7 bases; nucleotides outside the gene matches: 5. This CDR3 reads CASSWTSGRAEEQYF. The CDR3 coding sequence is TGTGCCAGCAGCTGGACTAGCGGGAGGGCCGAAGAGCAGTACTTC.

The chain employs TRBV29-1 and TRBJ1-1, with D hard to call. Trimming cost V 7 bases and J 8 bases, with 11 bases left between them. Germline V gives CDR1 SQVTM, CDR2 ANQGSEA. CDR3 length: 10 residues. The CDR3 nucleotides are TGCAGCGCCGGGTTCCCCGAAGCTTTCTTT. Protein: CSAGFPEAFF.

The gene calls are TRBV5-1 and TRBJ1-2; 8 bases are a match to TRBD1. The CDR3 length is 16 residues. Germline CDR1 and CDR2: SGHRS and YFSETQ. The ends lost 5 bases at V and 0 bases at J; junction bases unmatched: 9. This CDR3 is CASSPSGTGANYGYTF. The CDR3 bases are TGCGCCAGCAGTCCCTCCGGGACAGGCGCTAACTATGGCTACACCTTC. Filled out from reference TRBV5-1 and TRBJ1-2, the complete variable domain reads KAGVTQTPRYLIKTRGQQVTLSCSPISGHRSVSWYQQTPGQGLQFLFEYFSETQRNKGNFPGRFSGRQFSNSRSEMNVSTLELGDSALYLCASSPSGTGANYGYTFGSGTRLTVV.

This chain connects TRBV11-3 to TRBJ2-7; no definite D call. The CDR3 length is 13 residues. V lost 3 bases and J lost 1, with 7 bases in between. The germline CDR1 and CDR2 sequences are SGHNT and YENEEA. The CDR3 loop is CASSFGRSYEQYF. The CDR3 coding sequence is TGTGCCAGCAGCTTCGGCAGGTCCTACGAGCAGTACTTC.

This chain uses TRBV10-3 with TRBJ1-5; 7 nucleotides agree with TRBD1. This CDR3 contains 12 residues. Germline CDR1 is ENHRY and CDR2 is SYGVKD. Trimming cost V 9 bases and J 7 bases; bases outside gene matches: 6. CDR3 bases: TGTGCCATGAGCGACAGGGACCAGCCCCAGCATTTT. Its translation: CAMSDRDQPQHF.

V usage is TRBV9 and J usage is TRBJ2-1; 10 positions agree with TRBD2. CDR1 is SGDLS and CDR2 is YYNGEE in the germline V gene. CDR3 length: 15 amino acids. The V and J ends lost 4 bases and 4 bases, in that order; junction bases with no gene match: 5. The CDR3 DNA reads TGTGCCAGCAGCTTCGGGACTAGCGCTTACAATGAGCAGTTCTTC. Translating gives CASSFGTSAYNEQFF.

This clone was seen once. Other DNA sequences in this sample translate to the same CDR3. The chain carries TRBV6-5 and TRBJ1-3, with 8 bases fitting TRBD1. The CDR3 loop spans 15 amino acids. J gave up 4 bases and V 0 bases, and 2 bases lay outside the gene matches. Germline lookup yields CDR1 MNHEY and CDR2 SVGAGI. CDR3 sequence reads: CASSYSGTGGNTIYF. In DNA form, the CDR3 reads TGTGCCAGCAGTTACTCGGGGACAGGAGGAAACACCATATATTTT.

This chain links TRBV5-4 with TRBJ1-1, with D tentatively TRBD1 (5 bases). The V gene's germline CDR1 is SGHNT and CDR2 YYREEE (reference sequence). This CDR3 comprises 14 residues. The V and J ends lost 3 bases and 8 bases respectively, with 17 bases between them. The CDR3 sequence is CASSSTGAGLEAFF. The CDR3, as DNA: TGTGCCAGCAGCTCCACAGGTGCCGGCCTCGAAGCTTTCTTT.

This CDR3 reads CASSSWTRGNGYTF. The CDR3, as DNA: TGTGCCAGCAGCTCTTGGACAAGGGGGAATGGCTACACCTTC. The chain links TRBV5-4 to TRBJ1-2, with TRBD1 as a possible D gene (6 bases). The CDR3 covers 14 residues. Germline-derived CDR1 and CDR2 are SGHNT and YYREEE (reference sequence). V was pared by 3 bases and J by 6 bases, with 15 bases between.

V gene TRBV5-1 combines with J gene TRBJ2-1; 10 bases match TRBD2. This CDR3 has 14 residues. The V gene's germline CDR1 is SGHRS and CDR2 YFSETQ. V lost 2 bases and J lost 5; bases outside the gene matches: 1. In nucleotides, the CDR3 is TGCGCCAGCAGCTTAACTAGCGGGAACAATGAGCAGTTCTTC. It is translated as CASSLTSGNNEQFF.

This chain links TRBV11-3 with TRBJ2-7; 10 nucleotides line up with TRBD2. There are 14 residues in the CDR3. Germline trimming cut 1 base from V and 9 bases from J; bases unmatched to any gene: 6. CDR1 and CDR2 (germline): SGHNT, YENEEA. DNA for the CDR3: TGTGCCAGCAGCTTAGCCCTAGCGGGGGTGAGGCAGTACTTC. It codes for CASSLALAGVRQYF. The variable domain in full, completed from reference TRBV11-3 and TRBJ2-7, reads EAGVVQSPRYKIIEKKQPVAFWCNPISGHNTLYWYLQNLGQGPELLIRYENEEAVDDSQLPKDRFSAERLKGVDSTLKIQPAELGDSAVYLCASSLALAGVRQYFGPGTRLTVT.

CDR3 amino acids: CASSPGQLYSYEQYF. CDR3 DNA sequence: TGCGCCAGCAGCCCGGGACAGCTTTACTCCTACGAGCAGTACTTC. J is TRBJ2-7 and V is TRBV5-1, with 7 nucleotides matching TRBD1. This CDR3 contains 15 residues. With V trimmed by 4 bases and J by 0 bases, 7 bases remained unmatched. Germline V gene data show CDR1 as SGHRS and CDR2 as YFSETQ.

The count of this clone is one. This sequence joins TRBV14 and TRBJ1-2; a weak D match, TRBD1 (6 bases). Looked up from germline, CDR1 is SGHDN and CDR2 is FVKESK. This CDR3 has 15 residues. Trimming cost V 1 base and J 6 bases, with 15 bases left between them. The CDR3 DNA is TGTGCCAGCAGCCAAGTCGGGGGGGGCTTCGATGGCTACACCTTC. Its protein product is CASSQVGGGFDGYTF.

The chain couples TRBV4-1 to TRBJ1-2; tentatively, D is TRBD1 (5 bases). The CDR3 covers 13 residues. Germline V CDR1 and CDR2: MGHRA, YSYEKL. V gave up 6 bases and J gave up 7 bases, with 15 bases separating them. In nucleotides, the CDR3 is TGCGCCAGCAGACTCCCAGGGTTTTTTGGCTACACCTTC. Amino acid sequence: CASRLPGFFGYTF.